This entry lists 26 T cell receptor beta chains sequenced from one sample in a study of T cell responses to AZD1222 COVID-19 vaccine. Clones were sequenced by immunoSEQ multiplex PCR, and TCRdb holds only the in-frame ones, with some missing. Counted here are around 150,000 clones, over 85% occurring once; the ten biggest clones make up roughly 5%. Sequenced material: peripheral blood, taken on day 0 of AZD1222 vaccination. The receptors shown here come from an adult in good health.

The V call is TRBV27, the J call TRBJ2-3; D is possibly TRBD1 (6 bases). CDR3 length equals 14 residues. Trimming removed 5 bases from V and 1 base from J, with 10 bases in between. Germline loops: CDR1 MNHEY, CDR2 SMNVEV (reference sequence). This chain's CDR3 is CASSIPGGTDTQYF. In DNA form, the CDR3 reads TGTGCCAGCAGTATACCAGGGGGCACAGATACGCAGTATTTT.

This rearrangement joins TRBV18 to TRBJ2-2, with D possibly matching TRBD1 (6 bases). The germline V gene has CDR1 KGHSH and CDR2 LQKENI. Trimming took off 3 bases at V and 0 bases at J, with 11 bases between the two ends. The CDR3 is 16 amino acids. CDR3 DNA sequence: TGTGCCAGCTCACCGGACAGAGCCGCGAACACCGGGGAGCTGTTTTTT. It specifies CASSPDRAANTGELFF.

The chain combines TRBV9 with TRBJ2-3, with 12 bases lining up with TRBD2. The CDR3 is made up of 16 amino acids. V was pared by 6 bases and J by 5 bases, with 10 bases of the junction left unmatched. Germline CDR1 is SGDLS and CDR2 is YYNGEE. The CDR3 DNA reads TGTGCCAGCAACCCGACTAGCGGGAGATTTGGAGATACGCAGTATTTT. Translating it yields CASNPTSGRFGDTQYF.

This clone has just a few counts. The gene calls are TRBV11-2 and TRBJ1-2, with D hard to call. V gave up 6 bases and J gave up 5 bases, with 13 bases separating them. In germline, CDR1 is SGHAT, CDR2 FQNNGV. The CDR3 has 13 amino acids. This chain's CDR3 is CASSFGASYGYTF. As DNA, the CDR3 is TGTGCCAGCAGTTTCGGAGCCTCTTATGGCTACACCTTC.

The chain employs TRBV6-6 and TRBJ1-5; TRBD1 agrees at 7 bases. The CDR3 is 16 amino acids. Unmatched junction bases numbered 12, after V lost 5 bases and J lost 5 bases. Germline assignment: CDR1 MNHNY and CDR2 SVGAGI (reference sequence). CDR3 sequence: CASSGKGGQPYQPQHF. CDR3 in DNA: TGTGCCAGCAGTGGAAAGGGGGGACAGCCGTATCAGCCCCAGCATTTT.

Worth noting for this clone: Additional DNA sequences in this sample encode the identical CDR3. The chain links TRBV7-9 to TRBJ1-2, with D possibly TRBD1 on 5 matching bases. Germline values: CDR1 SEHNR, CDR2 FQNEAQ (reference sequence). V was shortened by 5 bases and J by 0 bases, with 7 bases between the two germline ends. The CDR3 covers 13 residues. CDR3 amino acids: CASSLGANYGYTF. Here the CDR3 DNA reads TGTGCCAGCAGCCTAGGGGCTAACTATGGCTACACCTTC.

This clone occurred once. The rearrangement links TRBV14 to TRBJ2-1; TRBD2 matches 7 bases. This CDR3 spans 18 amino acids. The ends lost 0 bases at V and 0 bases at J; junction bases unmatched: 8. Per the germline V gene, CDR1 is SGHDN and CDR2 is FVKESK. The CDR3 here is CASSQDGGEISSYNEQFF. In nucleotides, the CDR3 is TGTGCCAGCAGCCAAGATGGGGGGGAAATTAGCTCCTACAATGAGCAGTTCTTC.

V is TRBV3-1 (or the pseudogene TRBV3-2) and J is TRBJ2-7, with 8 bases matching TRBD2. Germline V gene lookup returns CDR1 LGHDT and CDR2 YNNKEL (reference sequence). V trimming: 1 base; J trimming: 1 base; junction bases outside the gene matches: 6. This CDR3 spans 16 amino acids. The CDR3 sequence is CASSQGLAGPSYEQYF. Written as DNA, the CDR3 is TGTGCCAGCAGCCAAGGCCTAGCGGGCCCTTCCTACGAGCAGTACTTC.

The chain carries TRBV28 and TRBJ2-5, with 8 bases identical to TRBD1. Per the germline V gene, CDR1 is MDHEN and CDR2 is SYDVKM. The CDR3 is made up of 16 amino acids. V lost 4 bases, J lost 1 base, and 8 bases stayed unmatched. CDR3 region: CASSSRTTGAQETQYF. CDR3 in DNA: TGTGCCAGCAGTTCCCGCACGACAGGGGCCCAAGAGACCCAGTACTTC.

The chain combines TRBV4-1 with TRBJ2-3; 7 nucleotides agree with TRBD1. This CDR3 is 17 amino acids long. Germline V gene data show CDR1 as MGHRA and CDR2 as YSYEKL. V lost 2 bases, J lost 2 bases, and 10 bases stayed unmatched. CDR3 nucleotides: TGCGCCAGCAGCCAAACACCCCGGGACAGCTACACAGATACGCAGTATTTT. Translating gives CASSQTPRDSYTDTQYF.

This clone was observed a single time. CDR3 in amino acids: CASSQPIGTEIYNEQFF. The CDR3 bases are TGTGCCAGCAGCCAACCTATCGGGACAGAGATATACAATGAGCAGTTCTTC. The genes are TRBV4-2 and TRBJ2-1; 7 bases fit TRBD1. The CDR3 length is 17 residues. J gave up 4 bases and V 2 bases, and 11 bases lay outside the gene matches. Germline lookup yields CDR1 LGHNA and CDR2 YNFKEQ.

This sequence joins TRBV10-1 and TRBJ2-3; 12 nucleotides line up with TRBD2. The V and J ends lost 3 bases and 4 bases, in that order; junction bases with no gene match: 2. In germline, CDR1 is WNHNN, CDR2 SYGVQD (reference sequence). There are 15 residues in the CDR3. CDR3 bases: TGCGCCAGCAGTGACCTAGCGGGGGGGCCAGATACGCAGTATTTT. Amino acids: CASSDLAGGPDTQYF.

The rearrangement joins TRBV18 to TRBJ2-7, with 8 bases matching TRBD1. V trimming: 0 bases; J trimming: 6 bases; junction bases outside the gene matches: 7. Germline CDR1 reads KGHSH; CDR2 reads LQKENI. The CDR3 loop spans 15 amino acids. The CDR3 protein is CASSPPAGQGGEQYF. CDR3 in DNA: TGTGCCAGCTCACCACCGGCCGGACAGGGCGGCGAGCAGTACTTC.

The chain joins TRBV7-2 to TRBJ1-5; D remains unclear. The CDR3 loop spans 14 amino acids. CDR1 and CDR2 from the germline V gene are SGHTA and FQGNSA. V was shortened by 1 base and J by 7 bases, with 11 bases between the two germline ends. CDR3 DNA: TGTGCCAGCAGCTTAGGGTTAGTTGGCCAGCCCCAGCATTTT. Translation: CASSLGLVGQPQHF.

V usage is TRBV5-1 and J usage is TRBJ2-2, with TRBD2 identical over 8 bases. J was trimmed by 4 bases and V by 4 bases; bases with no gene match: 12. In germline, CDR1 is SGHRS, CDR2 YFSETQ. The CDR3 covers 17 residues. For the CDR3, the DNA is TGCGCCAGCAGCCTCCTGCCCACCCGGGAGGGCACCGGGGAGCTGTTTTTT. Translated: CASSLLPTREGTGELFF.

J is TRBJ2-7 and V is TRBV28; tentatively, D is TRBD1 (6 bases). The CDR3 consists of 13 residues. Trimming removed 6 bases at V and 5 bases at J, with 14 bases between. The germline gives CDR1 MDHEN, CDR2 SYDVKM. The CDR3 here is CASSAQGSHEQYF. CDR3 in DNA: TGTGCCAGCAGCGCACAGGGTAGCCACGAGCAGTACTTC.

The chain links TRBV6-5 to TRBJ1-5; D may be TRBD1 (6 bases). The germline CDR1 and CDR2 sequences are MNHEY and SVGAGI. This CDR3 has 15 amino acids. V was cut by 6 bases and J by 2 bases, with 14 bases left in between. The CDR3 here is CASSNGQFRNQPQHF. Written as DNA, the CDR3 is TGTGCCAGCAGCAACGGACAGTTTCGCAATCAGCCCCAGCATTTT.

The V gene is TRBV27, the J gene TRBJ2-7; unclear D gene. Per germline, CDR1 MNHEY and CDR2 SMNVEV (reference sequence). With 8 bases removed from V and 1 base from J, the gap between germline ends came to 12 bases. The CDR3 is made up of 13 amino acids. CDR3 in amino acids: CASLDGKSYEQYF. The CDR3 DNA follows: TGTGCCAGCCTGGACGGAAAGTCCTACGAGCAGTACTTC.

This sequence joins TRBV7-6 and TRBJ2-1, with D unclear. The CDR3 consists of 16 residues. Deletions cut 2 bases from V and 0 bases from J, with 11 bases between. Germline values: CDR1 SGHVS, CDR2 FNYEAQ. This CDR3 is CASSLSHDSSYNEQFF. As DNA, the CDR3 is TGTGCCAGCAGCTTATCTCACGATAGCTCCTACAATGAGCAGTTCTTC.

This sequence joins TRBV2 and TRBJ1-1, with D tentatively TRBD1 (6 bases). The CDR3 length is 15 residues. The germline V gene encodes CDR1 SNHLY and CDR2 FYNNEI. Trimming stripped 6 bases from V and 2 bases from J, with 16 bases between. The CDR3 region is CASSTQGAKNTEAFF. The CDR3 DNA sequence: TGTGCCAGCAGCACACAGGGCGCCAAAAACACTGAAGCTTTCTTT.

CDR3 coding DNA: TGTGCCAGCAGTAAAAACCCCGGGACGGGGAACACTGAAGCTTTCTTT. Its protein product is CASSKNPGTGNTEAFF. V is TRBV6-4 and J is TRBJ1-1; perhaps TRBD1 as D (5 bases). Germline CDR1 MRHNA, CDR2 SNTAGT. V was trimmed by 5 bases and J by 1 base, leaving 17 bases between them. The CDR3 is made up of 16 amino acids.

The chain joins TRBV5-1 to TRBJ2-1; 7 bases map to TRBD2. Unmatched junction bases numbered 9, after V lost 1 base and J lost 5 bases. The CDR3 is made up of 16 amino acids. Germline assignment: CDR1 SGHRS and CDR2 YFSETQ. CDR3 protein: CASSLPIAGLNNEQFF. The CDR3 DNA reads as TGCGCCAGCAGCTTGCCCATAGCGGGCTTAAACAATGAGCAGTTCTTC.

V is TRBV24-1 and J is TRBJ2-1; TRBD1 aligns across 7 bases. CDR3 length: 16 residues. Germline CDR1 reads KGHDR; CDR2 reads SFDVKD. V was pared by 3 bases and J by 5 bases, with 9 bases of the junction left unmatched. CDR3 sequence reads: CATSDADRYFNNEQFF. The CDR3 DNA follows: TGTGCCACCAGTGATGCGGACAGGTATTTCAACAATGAGCAGTTCTTC.

The chain couples TRBV7-2 to TRBJ2-1, with 9 bases that match TRBD2. Trimming removed 6 bases from V and 7 bases from J; junction bases left unmatched: 7. The germline V gene encodes CDR1 SGHTA and CDR2 FQGNSA. This CDR3 comprises 14 residues. CDR3 DNA: TGTGCCAGCAGTACCAGGACTAGCGAGAATGAGCAGTTCTTC. Amino acid sequence: CASSTRTSENEQFF.

The chain joins TRBV28 to TRBJ2-2; weak D call: TRBD1 (6 bases). The germline V gene has CDR1 MDHEN and CDR2 SYDVKM. CDR3 length equals 15 residues. V was shortened by 5 bases and J by 5 bases, with 15 bases between the two germline ends. The CDR3 DNA reads as TGTGCCAGCAGTGCACCAGGGGTAGGGACCGGGGAGCTGTTTTTT. Encoded protein: CASSAPGVGTGELFF.

V and J are TRBV6-2 or TRBV6-3 and TRBJ1-2, with 8 bases identical to TRBD1. CDR3 length equals 15 residues. V lost 5 bases, J lost 2 bases, and 7 bases stayed unmatched. CDR1 is MNHEY and CDR2 is SVGEGT in the germline V gene. DNA for the CDR3: TGTGCCAGCAGTAAGCTCGGGACAGGAAACTATGGCTACACCTTC. As protein: CASSKLGTGNYGYTF.